The 10 T cell receptor beta chains presented below share a single source sample, sequenced in a study of neurological immune-mediated disorders. Each CDR3 protein is one row after TCRdb ran MiXCR on the 5' RACE reads. The sample holds about 53,000 distinct CDR3 sequences; approximately 8.4% are singletons and the top ten take under 2%. Time point in this sample: longitudinal time-point 3. Material for sequencing was PBMCs. The receptors originated from a woman between 40 and 55 years old in good health.

This clonotype was seen many times. This chain connects TRBV18 to TRBJ1-2; D ambiguous. The CDR3 runs 13 residues. Germline assignment: CDR1 KGHSH and CDR2 LQKENI. The V end was cut by 3 bases, the J end by 8 bases, with 13 bases between. The CDR3 sequence is CASSPDSGGGYTF. In nucleotides, the CDR3 is TGTGCCAGCTCACCTGATTCTGGAGGCGGCTACACCTTC.

The sample holds many counts of this clonotype. The rearrangement links TRBV4-1 to TRBJ2-1, with D perhaps given as TRBD1 or TRBD2 (6 bases each). CDR3 size: 16 residues. V was clipped by 4 bases and J by 10 bases, with 23 bases between them. Per the germline V gene, CDR1 is MGHRA and CDR2 is YSYEKL. CDR3 sequence: CASSLQEGGLRGEQFF. The DNA for the CDR3 is TGCGCCAGCAGCCTACAAGAAGGGGGGCTACGAGGCGAGCAGTTCTTC.

This clonotype was seen at least ten times. This sequence joins TRBV2 and TRBJ1-1; TRBD1 aligns across 9 bases. With V trimmed by 6 bases and J by 6 bases, 11 bases remained unmatched. This CDR3 is built from 15 residues. From germline, CDR1 is SNHLY and CDR2 FYNNEI. The CDR3: CASRDNRGRAAEAFF. CDR3 nucleotide sequence: TGTGCCAGCAGGGACAACAGGGGGCGGGCAGCTGAAGCTTTCTTT. Together with reference TRBV2 and TRBJ1-1, the CDR3 gives the full variable domain: EPEVTQTPSHQVTQMGQEVILRCVPISNHLYFYWYRQILGQKVEFLVSFYNNEISEKSEIFDDQFSVERPDGSNFTLKIRSTKLEDSAMYFCASRDNRGRAAEAFFGQGTRLTVV.

In this sample, this clonotype turned up many times. This chain joins TRBV12-3 or TRBV12-4 and TRBJ2-2, with 12 bases identical to TRBD2. The junction had 12 bases not matched to a gene; V was cut back by 3 bases and J by 4 bases. The CDR3 is 19 residues long. The CDR3: CASSFRASGGAVFTGELFF. For the CDR3, the DNA is TGTGCCAGCAGTTTTAGGGCTAGCGGGGGGGCGGTGTTCACCGGGGAGCTGTTTTTT.

The J gene is TRBJ1-1, the V gene TRBV10-2; TRBD1 agrees at 7 bases. Germline CDR1 reads WSHSY; CDR2 reads SAAADI. The CDR3 is 13 residues long. After removal of 5 bases from V and 4 bases from J, the junction contained 4 bases not matched to a gene. The CDR3 protein is CASSPGQTTEAFF. Written as DNA, the CDR3 is TGCGCCAGCAGTCCGGGACAGACCACTGAAGCTTTCTTT.

This clonotype was counted at least ten times. The rearrangement links TRBV10-2 to TRBJ1-6; 9 bases fit TRBD1. Germline V gives CDR1 WSHSY, CDR2 SAAADI. The CDR3 is 15 residues long. The J segment lost 10 bases and the V segment lost 2 bases, leaving 6 bases of the junction unmatched. The DNA of the CDR3 is TGCGCCAGCAGTGAGCCACGACAGGGGGGGTCACCCCTCCACTTT. Residues: CASSEPRQGGSPLHF.

The sample holds many counts of this clonotype. The chain recombines TRBV5-1 with TRBJ2-2; 9 nucleotides align to TRBD2. The CDR3 has 15 residues. V dropped 4 bases and J dropped 6; count of bases not matched to a gene: 7. The germline V gene has CDR1 SGHRS and CDR2 YFSETQ. The CDR3 sequence is CASSRLADLPGELFF. The DNA for the CDR3 is TGCGCCAGCAGCCGACTAGCGGATCTCCCCGGGGAGCTGTTTTTT. Combining the CDR3 with reference TRBV5-1 and TRBJ2-2 gives the whole variable domain KAGVTQTPRYLIKTRGQQVTLSCSPISGHRSVSWYQQTPGQGLQFLFEYFSETQRNKGNFPGRFSGRQFSNSRSEMNVSTLELGDSALYLCASSRLADLPGELFFGEGSRLTVL.

The table lists this clonotype with many counts. This chain connects TRBV6-5 to TRBJ1-6; D might be TRBD1 (6 bases). The ends were cut back, 0 bases at V and 5 bases at J, with 20 bases in the middle. The CDR3 runs 19 residues. Germline V gene sequence: CDR1 MNHEY, CDR2 SVGAGI. CDR3: CASSYSRAYITGNNSPLHF. DNA for the CDR3: TGTGCCAGCAGTTACTCGAGGGCTTATATCACAGGGAATAATTCACCCCTCCACTTT.

There are many counts of this clonotype. This chain joins TRBV12-3 or TRBV12-4 and TRBJ2-7; TRBD2 is a possible D gene (7 bases). The CDR3 length is 12 residues. Between the trimmed V and J ends, which lost 4 bases and 9 bases, there was a span of 13 bases. CDR3 in amino acids: CASSSGERGQYF. In nucleotides, the CDR3 is TGTGCCAGCAGTTCAGGGGAGCGGGGGCAGTACTTC.

With respect to this clonotype: This sequence may be a read error, since a much larger clone differs from it by one base. V and J are TRBV3-1 and TRBJ2-3; D remains unclear. There are 11 residues in the CDR3. Germline CDR1 LGHDT, CDR2 YNNKEL (reference sequence). For the CDR3, the DNA is TGTGCCATCAGCCAAGTAGATACGCAGTATTTT. Amino acids: CAISQVDTQYF.